These 24 T cell receptor beta chains were sequenced from one sample in a study of beta chain features in type 1 diabetes. Expressed TCRB transcripts were sequenced because the entire RNA isolate underwent reverse transcription. TCRdb's copy holds only in-frame clones and misses some; the assay was immunoSEQ multiplex PCR. The sample has approximately 140,000 clones, 40% to 60% seen once. Sequencing was performed on Tregs from blood. These receptor sequences come from a man aged 18 to 29 in good health.

The chain couples TRBV25-1 to TRBJ1-6; 9 positions agree with TRBD1. The germline V gene encodes CDR1 MGHDK and CDR2 SYGVNS. The CDR3 consists of 15 residues. Germline trimming cut 7 bases from V and 7 bases from J; bases unmatched to any gene: 8. CDR3 bases: TGTGCCAGCACAACTTTAGGACAGGGGAATTCACCCCTCCACTTT. As protein: CASTTLGQGNSPLHF.

This rearrangement joins TRBV18 to TRBJ1-2; a possible D gene is TRBD1 (5 bases). Germline V gene data show CDR1 as KGHSH and CDR2 as LQKENI. There are 15 residues in the CDR3. Trimming removed 5 bases at V and 4 bases at J, with 17 bases between. The CDR3 bases are TGTGCCAGCTCAACAGACAGTCGTTCGTCCTATGGCTACACCTTC. Amino acid sequence: CASSTDSRSSYGYTF.

This clone appeared a few times. This sequence joins TRBV28 and TRBJ2-1; TRBD2 matches at 8 bases. The CDR3 spans 16 residues. Trimming removed 9 bases from V and 4 bases from J; junction bases left unmatched: 14. Germline V gene data show CDR1 as MDHEN and CDR2 as SYDVKM. The CDR3 spells CASNRPGAGAYNEQFF. The CDR3 DNA reads TGTGCCAGTAATCGTCCAGGAGCGGGGGCATACAATGAGCAGTTCTTC. Drawing the rest from reference TRBV28 and TRBJ2-1, the complete variable domain is DVKVTQSSRYLVKRTGEKVFLECVQDMDHENMFWYRQDPGLGLRLIYFSYDVKMKEKGDIPEGYSVSREKKERFSLILESASTNQTSMYLCASNRPGAGAYNEQFFGPGTRLTVL.

The rearrangement links TRBV18 to TRBJ2-5; 7 bases are a match to TRBD1. The V gene end was trimmed by 6 bases and the J gene end by 3 bases; junction bases not matched to a gene: 10. The CDR3 runs 15 residues. Germline-derived CDR1 and CDR2 are KGHSH and LQKENI. CDR3 DNA sequence: TGTGCCAGCTCCCGACGAGGGGGCCAAAAAGAGACCCAGTACTTC. Protein: CASSRRGGQKETQYF.

The chain's CDR3 is CAISGGSGRDSSYEQYF. Written as DNA, the CDR3 is TGTGCCATCAGTGGGGGTAGCGGGAGGGACAGCTCCTACGAGCAGTACTTC. This chain links TRBV10-3 with TRBJ2-7; 11 nucleotides agree with TRBD2. Germline CDR1 and CDR2: ENHRY and SYGVKD. The CDR3 runs to 17 residues. The J segment lost 0 bases and the V segment lost 4 bases, leaving 8 bases of the junction unmatched.

The V and J genes are TRBV4-3 and TRBJ1-5; tentative D call: TRBD1 (5 bases). Germline CDR1 reads LGHNA; CDR2 reads YSLEER. The V gene lost 5 bases and the J gene lost 3 bases, with 11 bases spanning the gap. The CDR3 length is 14 residues. The CDR3 reads CASSYDRLNQPQHF. The CDR3 bases are TGCGCCAGCAGCTACGACAGACTCAATCAGCCCCAGCATTTT.

The table lists this clone with a few counts. The chain combines TRBV10-3 with TRBJ2-1; 8 nucleotides agree with TRBD1. The CDR3 contains 13 residues. Germline assignment: CDR1 ENHRY and CDR2 SYGVKD. After removal of 4 bases from V and 5 bases from J, the junction contained 1 base not matched to a gene. CDR3 nucleotide sequence: TGTGCCATCAGTGGGACAGGGAACAATGAGCAGTTCTTC. Its protein product is CAISGTGNNEQFF.

There are a few counts of this clone. This chain uses TRBV5-1 with TRBJ1-2; TRBD1 aligns across 7 bases. Germline V gene lookup returns CDR1 SGHRS and CDR2 YFSETQ. The CDR3 totals 14 residues. Germline trimming cut 4 bases from V and 2 bases from J; bases unmatched to any gene: 5. CDR3 coding DNA: TGCGCCAGCAGCCCCGGACAGGAGAACTATGGCTACACCTTC. Translating it yields CASSPGQENYGYTF.

The chain combines TRBV28 with TRBJ2-3; a weak D match, TRBD1 (7 bases). The CDR3 is 16 amino acids. V shed 7 bases and J shed 6 bases, with 23 bases lying between them. The V gene's germline CDR1 is MDHEN and CDR2 SYDVKM. The CDR3: CASTEGQALGGDTQYF. The CDR3 DNA reads TGTGCCAGCACGGAAGGACAGGCCCTAGGGGGGGATACGCAGTATTTT.

The J gene is TRBJ2-5, the V gene TRBV7-6; 9 nucleotides align to TRBD2. With V trimmed by 4 bases and J by 13 bases, 22 bases remained unmatched. The CDR3 covers 17 residues. Looked up from germline, CDR1 is SGHVS and CDR2 is FNYEAQ. Written as DNA, the CDR3 is TGTGCCAGCAGCTCAACGCCGCCCGGACTAGCGACGGTCCGGCCGTACTTC. Translated, it gives CASSSTPPGLATVRPYF.

This clone was seen only once. This chain joins TRBV5-1 and TRBJ1-1; 9 bases align to TRBD1. Germline V gene lookup returns CDR1 SGHRS and CDR2 YFSETQ. The ends lost 7 bases at V and 10 bases at J; junction bases unmatched: 11. The CDR3 is 13 residues long. The CDR3 reads CASAGTGNYAAFF. CDR3 DNA sequence: TGCGCCAGCGCCGGGACAGGGAATTATGCAGCTTTCTTT.

The V and J genes are TRBV10-3 and TRBJ1-1; D gene uncertain. The germline V gene has CDR1 ENHRY and CDR2 SYGVKD. Trimming removed 5 bases at V and 0 bases at J, with 10 bases between. This CDR3 spans 14 amino acids. This CDR3 is CAISYSYLNTEAFF. As DNA, the CDR3 is TGTGCCATCAGTTACAGCTATTTGAACACTGAAGCTTTCTTT.

V is TRBV5-1 and J is TRBJ2-7; D may be TRBD1 (5 bases). CDR3 length: 15 residues. The ends were cut back, 2 bases at V and 3 bases at J, with 15 bases in the middle. The germline gives CDR1 SGHRS, CDR2 YFSETQ. The CDR3 region has the DNA TGCGCCAGCAGCTTTTTAACAGGACCATTCTACGAGCAGTACTTC. Protein sequence: CASSFLTGPFYEQYF.

With regard to this clone: Distinct nucleotide sequences in the sample also encode this CDR3. The V call is TRBV18, the J call TRBJ2-1, with D perhaps matching TRBD1 (5 bases). The CDR3 length is 14 residues. The germline V gene encodes CDR1 KGHSH and CDR2 LQKENI. Between the trimmed V and J ends, which lost 0 bases and 3 bases, there was a span of 6 bases. CDR3 bases: TGTGCCAGCTCACCACCGGGGCTCTACAATGAGCAGTTCTTC. The encoded protein is CASSPPGLYNEQFF.

The genes are TRBV28 and TRBJ2-7, with 7 bases fitting TRBD1. J lost 3 bases, V lost 4 bases, and 6 bases had no gene match. The CDR3 length is 14 residues. Germline lookup yields CDR1 MDHEN and CDR2 SYDVKM. Written as DNA, the CDR3 is TGTGCCAGCAGTTCGAGACAGGGAATCTACGAGCAGTACTTC. Translating it yields CASSSRQGIYEQYF.

The rearrangement joins TRBV6-9 to TRBJ2-7; 8 bases agree with TRBD1. CDR3 length: 17 residues. Looked up from germline, CDR1 is MNHGY and CDR2 is SVAAGI. Germline trimming cut 3 bases from V and 3 bases from J; bases unmatched to any gene: 13. Here the CDR3 reads CASSYPGNRGSGYEQYF. The CDR3 DNA follows: TGTGCCAGCAGTTACCCCGGAAACAGGGGGTCCGGCTACGAGCAGTACTTC.

This clone was seen more than once but under ten times. This chain links TRBV7-2 with TRBJ2-4; D perhaps matches TRBD2 (7 bases). V gave up 6 bases and J gave up 7 bases, with 28 bases separating them. The CDR3 extends over 18 amino acids. Germline V gives CDR1 SGHTA, CDR2 FQGNSA. CDR3 region: CASSSSGGHGRQGNIQYF. The CDR3 DNA is TGTGCCAGCAGTTCCTCGGGGGGACACGGGCGCCAGGGGAACATTCAGTACTTC.

The V call is TRBV6-5, the J call TRBJ2-5; TRBD2 matches at 7 bases. CDR1 is MNHEY and CDR2 is SVGAGI in the germline V gene. The CDR3 is 16 amino acids. After removal of 4 bases from V and 2 bases from J, the junction contained 10 bases not matched to a gene. As DNA, the CDR3 is TGTGCCAGCAGTTTTGGGGGGGTCGGGTTGCAAGAGACCCAGTACTTC. As protein: CASSFGGVGLQETQYF.

The chain employs TRBV19 and TRBJ2-1; no clear D gene. The ends were cut back, 5 bases at V and 2 bases at J, with 13 bases in the middle. Germline assignment: CDR1 LNHDA and CDR2 SQIVND (reference sequence). CDR3 length equals 15 residues. CDR3 amino acids: CASSESLGPYNEQFF. CDR3 DNA: TGTGCCAGTAGTGAATCCCTCGGTCCCTACAATGAGCAGTTCTTC.

The chain links TRBV28 to TRBJ2-7, with D possibly being TRBD1 (5 bases). This CDR3 contains 14 residues. Trimming pared 6 bases from V and 5 bases from J, leaving 17 bases between. Germline V CDR1 and CDR2: MDHEN, SYDVKM. CDR3 amino acids: CASRPTGLGNEQYF. DNA of the CDR3: TGTGCCAGCAGACCTACAGGTTTGGGTAACGAGCAGTACTTC.

This clone was seen a handful of times. The rearrangement joins TRBV28 to TRBJ1-2; the D is unclear. Trimming stripped 5 bases from V and 0 bases from J, with 7 bases between. This CDR3 contains 13 residues. Germline lookup yields CDR1 MDHEN and CDR2 SYDVKM. The CDR3, as DNA: TGTGCCAGCAGTCCACCAGCTAACTATGGCTACACCTTC. It is translated as CASSPPANYGYTF.

The sample holds a few counts of this clone. V gene TRBV28 combines with J gene TRBJ2-7; a possible D gene is TRBD1 (7 bases). This CDR3 has 13 residues. CDR1 MDHEN and CDR2 SYDVKM come from the germline V gene. Trimming stripped 11 bases from V and 4 bases from J, with 18 bases between. The CDR3 DNA reads TGTGCCGCCGGGGCAGGGGGGATATACGAGCAGTACTTC. It yields the protein CAAGAGGIYEQYF. Complete variable domain (other parts from reference TRBV28 and TRBJ2-7): DVKVTQSSRYLVKRTGEKVFLECVQDMDHENMFWYRQDPGLGLRLIYFSYDVKMKEKGDIPEGYSVSREKKERFSLILESASTNQTSMYLCAAGAGGIYEQYFGPGTRLTVT.

This clone turned up a few times. The chain recombines TRBV7-2 with TRBJ2-2; D is unclear. The germline V and J ends were trimmed by 1 base and 0 bases, with 9 bases remaining between them. The germline V gene has CDR1 SGHTA and CDR2 FQGNSA. The CDR3 covers 16 residues. Written as DNA, the CDR3 is TGTGCCAGCAGCTTAGAGAGGCAGCCGAACACCGGGGAGCTGTTTTTT. This encodes CASSLERQPNTGELFF.

This clone was seen only once. The rearrangement uses TRBV18 and TRBJ1-2, with TRBD1 matching 10 bases. Germline CDR1 is KGHSH and CDR2 is LQKENI. There are 17 residues in the CDR3. V trimming: 3 bases; J trimming: 3 bases; junction bases outside the gene matches: 10. The CDR3: CASSPRPGQGLHYGYTF. In DNA, the CDR3 is TGTGCCAGCTCACCTCGACCGGGACAGGGGCTTCACTATGGCTACACCTTC.